This T cell receptor beta chain was sequenced for a study of T cell responses to AZD1222 COVID-19 vaccine. Clones were read by immunoSEQ multiplex PCR, and TCRdb kept only the in-frame ones, dropping some. The sample includes 200,000 to 250,000 clones, about 92% of them seen just once. This CDR3 is built from 15 residues. Deletions cut 8 bases from V and 2 bases from J, with 13 bases between. CDR1 and CDR2 (germline): SNHLY, FYNNEI. This chain links TRBV2 with TRBJ1-6; unclear D gene. Source: peripheral blood, taken on day 0 of MenACWY control vaccination. This TCR derives from an adult in good health. CDR3 in amino acids: CASEDQRAYNSPLHF. CDR3 bases: TGTGCCAGCGAAGACCAACGAGCCTATAATTCACCCCTCCACTTT. The full variable domain, completed using reference TRBV2 and TRBJ1-6, is EPEVTQTPSHQVTQMGQEVILRCVPISNHLYFYWYRQILGQKVEFLVSFYNNEISEKSEIFDDQFSVERPDGSNFTLKIRSTKLEDSAMYFCASEDQRAYNSPLHFGNGTRLTVT.